The TCR beta chain described here comes from a study of blood T cell repertoires in COVID-19. At the level of the study: Both acute and convalescent COVID-19 samples were obtained from the United States, Italy and Spain. From T cells, B-cell-depleted T cells, or PBMCs came the material, which was cDNA or gDNA.

V was pared by 7 bases and J by 7 bases, with 14 bases between. This CDR3 has 14 amino acids. CDR1 SNHLY and CDR2 FYNNEI come from the germline V gene. Here immunoSEQ multiplex PCR was the method, and the copy in TCRdb shows in-frame clones only, minus some. The sample contains about 200,000 clones, roughly four fifths of which appear only once. The sequenced sample consisted of peripheral blood. The rearrangement joins TRBV2 to TRBJ2-6; weak D call: TRBD1 (6 bases). This clonotype originated in an older woman with COVID-19, enrolled during active disease. The CDR3 DNA follows: TGTGCCAGCACTTCCAGGGGAATTGCCAACGTCCTGACTTTC. It encodes CASTSRGIANVLTF.